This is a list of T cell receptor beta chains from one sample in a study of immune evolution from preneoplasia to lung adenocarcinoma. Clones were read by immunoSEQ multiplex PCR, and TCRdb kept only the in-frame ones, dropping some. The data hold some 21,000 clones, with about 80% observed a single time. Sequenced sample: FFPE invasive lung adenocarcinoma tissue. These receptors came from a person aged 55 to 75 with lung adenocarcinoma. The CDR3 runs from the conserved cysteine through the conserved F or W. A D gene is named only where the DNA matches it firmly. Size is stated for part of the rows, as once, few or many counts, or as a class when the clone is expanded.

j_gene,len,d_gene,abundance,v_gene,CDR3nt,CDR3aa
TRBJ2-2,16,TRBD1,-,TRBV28,TGTGCCAGCGGGACGGAACAGGGGGCGAACACCGGGGAGCTGTTTTTT,CASGTEQGANTGELFF
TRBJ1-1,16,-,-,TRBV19,TGTGCCAGTAGTATATTCGGGGTCAGTAGGGGCACTGAAGCTTTCTTT,CASSIFGVSRGTEAFF
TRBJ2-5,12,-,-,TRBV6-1,TGTGCCAGTCTTCGGAAACAAGAGACCCAGTACTTC,CASLRKQETQYF
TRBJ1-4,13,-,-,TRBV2,TGTGCCAGCAGTGGAGGGACTAATGAAAAACTGTTTTTT,CASSGGTNEKLFF
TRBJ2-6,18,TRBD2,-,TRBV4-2,TGTGCCAGCAGCCAAGGTACTAGCGGAGACTCTGGGGCCAACGTCCTGACTTTC,CASSQGTSGDSGANVLTF
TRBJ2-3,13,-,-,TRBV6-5,TGTGCCAGCAGAACCTTTGGGGGGGATACGCAGTATTTT,CASRTFGGDTQYF
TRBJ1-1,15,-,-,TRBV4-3,TGCGCCAGCAGCCAAGTCATCCGGCCGAACACTGAAGCTTTTTTT,CASSQVIRPNTEAFF
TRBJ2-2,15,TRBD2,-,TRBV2,TGTGCCAGCAACCGACTAGCGGGAGGACCCGGGGAGCTGTTTTTT,CASNRLAGGPGELFF
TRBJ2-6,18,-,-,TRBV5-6,TGTGCCAGCAGCTTCGTTCGGGCAGGGTCGAGTGGGGCCAACGTCCTGACTTTC,CASSFVRAGSSGANVLTF
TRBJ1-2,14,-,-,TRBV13,TGTGCCAGCAGCTCAACAGGGTCTAACTATGGCTACACCTTC,CASSSTGSNYGYTF
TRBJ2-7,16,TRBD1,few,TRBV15,TGTGCCACCAGCAAAAAAGACAGGGGGAGCTCCTACGAGCAGTACTTC,CATSKKDRGSSYEQYF
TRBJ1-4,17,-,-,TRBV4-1,TGCGCCAGCAGCCTAGAAGATTCCGGGGGCGTTGAAGAAAAACTGTTTTTT,CASSLEDSGGVEEKLFF
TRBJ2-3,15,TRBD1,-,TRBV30,TGTGCCTGGAGCGCCCTCGACAGGGCCCCAGATACGCAGTATTTT,CAWSALDRAPDTQYF
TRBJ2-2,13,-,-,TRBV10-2,TGCGCCAGCAGGACTTCGAACACCGGGGAGCTGTTTTTT,CASRTSNTGELFF
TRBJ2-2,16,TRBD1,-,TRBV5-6,TGTGCCAGCAGCCCCGGACAGGTAGTTTACGCCGGGGAGCTGTTTTTT,CASSPGQVVYAGELFF
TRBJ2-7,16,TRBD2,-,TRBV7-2,TGTGCCAGCAGCTTATTCGGGACTAGCGGGAGCTACGAGCAGTACTTC,CASSLFGTSGSYEQYF
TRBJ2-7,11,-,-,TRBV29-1,TGCAGCGTTTCTCTGGGATACGAGCAGTACTTC,CSVSLGYEQYF
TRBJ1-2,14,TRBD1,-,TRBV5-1,TGCGCCAGCAGCGCTGGGACAGGGGTAAGGGGCTACACCTTC,CASSAGTGVRGYTF
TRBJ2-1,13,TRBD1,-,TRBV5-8,TGTGCCAGCAGCGAAGGACAGGGGTATGAGCAGTTCTTC,CASSEGQGYEQFF
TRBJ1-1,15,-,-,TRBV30,TGTGCCTGGAGTGGAAGAGAGCGGCGAGACACTGAAGCTTTCTTT,CAWSGRERRDTEAFF
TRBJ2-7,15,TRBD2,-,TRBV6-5,TGTGCCAGCAGTTACCGATCTAGCGGGGGGTACGAGCAGTACTTC,CASSYRSSGGYEQYF
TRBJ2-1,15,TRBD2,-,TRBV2,TGTGCCAGCAGTGCCCCCGGGACTAACGGCAATGAGCAGTTCTTC,CASSAPGTNGNEQFF
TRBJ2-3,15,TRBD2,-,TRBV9,TGTGCCAGCAGCGTAGGACTAGCGGGAGCAGATACGCAGTATTTT,CASSVGLAGADTQYF
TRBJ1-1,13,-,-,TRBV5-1,TGCGCCAGCAGCTTGGAGACAGAGACTGAAGCTTTCTTT,CASSLETETEAFF
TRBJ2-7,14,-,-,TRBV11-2,TGTGCCAGCAGCTTAGTGTCAGGGGTCCACGAGCAGTACTTC,CASSLVSGVHEQYF
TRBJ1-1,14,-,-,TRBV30,TGTGCCTGGAGACGGTCATCAGGGAACACTGAAGCTTTCTTT,CAWRRSSGNTEAFF
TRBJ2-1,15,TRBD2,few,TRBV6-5,TGTGCCAGCAGACCAGGACTAGCGGGACGGGAGGGGCAGTTCTTC,CASRPGLAGREGQFF
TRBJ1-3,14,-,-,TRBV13,TGTGCCAGCGGATCCCTAGGGTCTGGAAACACCATATATTTT,CASGSLGSGNTIYF
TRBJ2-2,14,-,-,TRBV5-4,TGTGCCAGCAGCCCCGACGTTAGCGCCGGGGAGCTGTTTTTT,CASSPDVSAGELFF
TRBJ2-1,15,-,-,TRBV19,TGTGCCAGTAGTAGACCCGGGAGCTCCTACAATGAGCAGTTCTTC,CASSRPGSSYNEQFF
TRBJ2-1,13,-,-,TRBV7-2,TGTGCCAGCCAAGGACCGCCTCTCAGTGAGCAGTTCTTC,CASQGPPLSEQFF
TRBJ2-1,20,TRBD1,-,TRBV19,TGTGCCAGTAGTATAGTGGGGACAGGGGCCTACAGGACCGCTAGGAATGAGCAGTTCTTC,CASSIVGTGAYRTARNEQFF
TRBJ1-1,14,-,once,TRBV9,TGTGCCAGCAGCCCTAGAGTAGGAAACACTGAAGCTTTCTTT,CASSPRVGNTEAFF
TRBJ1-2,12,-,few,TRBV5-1,TGCGCCAGCAGTGCAGGGTCCTATGGCTACACCTTC,CASSAGSYGYTF
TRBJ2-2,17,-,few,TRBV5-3,TGTGCCAGAAGACCTGACCGGGTGACAGCGAACACCGGGGAGCTGTTTTTT,CARRPDRVTANTGELFF
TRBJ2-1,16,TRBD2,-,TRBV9,TGTGCCAGCAGCGTAGAAGCGGGAGGCTCCTACAATGAGCAGTTCTTC,CASSVEAGGSYNEQFF
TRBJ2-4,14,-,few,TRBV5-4,TGTGCCAGCAGCTTTCAGGGACCCAAAAACATTCAGTACTTC,CASSFQGPKNIQYF
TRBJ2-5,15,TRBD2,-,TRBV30,TGTGCCTGGAGTGGTACTAGCGGGAGTAGGGAGACCCAGTACTTC,CAWSGTSGSRETQYF